A selection of T cell receptor beta chains follows, all from one sample in a study of blood T cell repertoires in COVID-19. Assay: immunoSEQ multiplex PCR; the TCRdb copy retains only in-frame clones and omits some. Of around 450,000 clones in the sample, approximately 90% are singletons; the top ten hold 0.65% to 0.9%. The sample comprised PBMCs or T cells enriched from blood (not recorded which). These receptors came from a woman aged 18-35 years who had recovered from COVID-19. Each CDR3 is given with its conserved first and last residue. D genes are given only for firm matches. Only some rows state a clone size, as once, few, many or a class for expanded clones.

NA TRBJ2-1 TRBV16 NA TGTGCCAGCACCCCTAGACAGCATAGTGAGCAGTTCTTC CASTPRQHSEQFF
NA TRBJ1-1 TRBV5-4 NA TGTGCCAGCAGCTTGGTGAGCAGGGGTAATGAAGCTTTCTTT CASSLVSRGNEAFF
TRBD1 TRBJ1-4 TRBV27 NA TGTGCCAGCAGTCCCTACAGGGGGCTGAGTGAAAAACTGTTTTTT CASSPYRGLSEKLFF
NA TRBJ1-6 TRBV11-2 NA TGTGCCAGCAGCTTAGGCCGCGGGACCGATGTCTCCTATAATTCACCCCTCCACTTT CASSLGRGTDVSYNSPLHF
NA TRBJ1-2 TRBV19 NA TGTGCCAGTAGTATACTCCCGGCCGTTCCGGGACTGGGGTCTGATGGCTACACCTTC CASSILPAVPGLGSDGYTF
TRBD1 TRBJ1-1 TRBV11-2 NA TGTGCCAGCAGCTTAGATGGGACAGGGTTTAGGGCTTTCTTT CASSLDGTGFRAFF
NA TRBJ1-1 TRBV9 NA TGTGCCAGCAGCGCCGACAGGCTTGAAGGAAAAACTGAAGCTTTCTTT CASSADRLEGKTEAFF
NA TRBJ2-7 TRBV14 NA TGTGCCAGCAGCCAAGGACTGAAGGCCTCCGACGAGCAGTACTTC CASSQGLKASDEQYF
TRBD1 TRBJ2-2 TRBV3-1/TRBV3-2 NA TGTGCCAGCAGCCCCTACCCCGGGACAGCGAACACCGGGGAGCTGTTTTTT CASSPYPGTANTGELFF
NA TRBJ2-1 TRBV14 NA TGTGCCAGCAGCCAAGGAGGACTACTGGAGCAGTTCTTC CASSQGGLLEQFF
NA TRBJ2-5 TRBV6-5 NA TGTGCCAGCAGTTACTCGACTAGGCTAGAGACCCAGTACTTC CASSYSTRLETQYF
NA TRBJ1-5 TRBV7-8 NA TGTGCCAGCAGCTTAGCGTCAGGCTTAAATCAGCCCCAGCATTTT CASSLASGLNQPQHF
TRBD1 TRBJ1-2 TRBV3-1/TRBV3-2 NA TGTGCCAGCAGCCCTGGACAGGTCCGATATGGCTACACCTTC CASSPGQVRYGYTF
NA TRBJ2-7 TRBV28 NA TGTGCCACCCGATCGACAGCCTCCTACGAGCAGTACTTC CATRSTASYEQYF
NA TRBJ1-5 TRBV30 few TGTGCCTGGGCCCCTCCTAACCAGCCCCAGCATTTT CAWAPPNQPQHF
NA TRBJ1-1 TRBV27 NA TGTGCCAGCAGTTCCTCCGGGGGCACTGAAGCTTTCTTT CASSSSGGTEAFF
TRBD2 TRBJ2-7 TRBV10-3 once TGTGCCACCAGAAGAGGAAGTAGCGGGGGGGGAACCACCTACGAGCAGTACTTC CATRRGSSGGGTTYEQYF
NA TRBJ2-3 TRBV5-4 NA TGTGCCAGCAGCTTGGATCTGGATACGCAGTATTTT CASSLDLDTQYF
NA TRBJ2-7 TRBV3-1/TRBV3-2 NA TGTGCCAGCAGCCCTAGCAGTGACGACGAGCAGTACTTC CASSPSSDDEQYF
NA TRBJ2-7 TRBV7-2 NA TGTGCCAGCAGCTTAGACGCCGGCTCCTACGAGCAGTACTTC CASSLDAGSYEQYF
TRBD1 TRBJ2-5 TRBV2 few TGTGCCAGCAGGGACAGGGTTGGGGAGACCCAGTACTTC CASRDRVGETQYF
NA TRBJ1-1 TRBV27 NA TGTGCCAGCAGTTTCCAGGGGCCGAACACTGAAGCTTTCTTT CASSFQGPNTEAFF
TRBD1 TRBJ1-2 TRBV19 NA TGTGCCAGTAGCAGTGGACAGGTCGCTTTCTATGGCTACACCTTC CASSSGQVAFYGYTF
NA TRBJ2-1 TRBV6-5 NA TGTGCCAGCAGTTTGGAGAGCCCGGGTCGGGGTGAGCAGTTCTTC CASSLESPGRGEQFF
NA TRBJ2-5 TRBV7-6 NA TGTGCCAGCAGCCATTTCCAAGAGACCCAGTACTTC CASSHFQETQYF
TRBD2 TRBJ2-2 TRBV25-1 NA TGTGCCAGCAGTCCCCGAATAGCGGGGATCGGGGAGCTGTTTTTT CASSPRIAGIGELFF
NA TRBJ1-2 TRBV6-5 NA TGTGCCAGCAGTTCAGGTGACTATGGCTACACCTTC CASSSGDYGYTF
NA TRBJ2-1 TRBV12-3/TRBV12-4 NA TGTGCCAGCAGTTTCTCGGAGGAGCAGTTCTTC CASSFSEEQFF
NA TRBJ2-2 TRBV19 NA TGTGCCAGTAGTATAGAGGTGGCAGCGAACACCGGGGAGCTGTTTTTT CASSIEVAANTGELFF
NA TRBJ2-7 TRBV30 NA TGTGCCTGGAGTGTAGGAAGGGGGTACTACGAGCAGTACTTC CAWSVGRGYYEQYF
TRBD2 TRBJ2-1 TRBV29-1 NA TGCAGCGTTGGGCCACTAGCGGGGGCCCCAAATGAGCAGTTCTTC CSVGPLAGAPNEQFF
TRBD1 TRBJ1-2 TRBV7-9 NA TGTGCCAGCAGCTTGGGGACAGGGAAGTATGGCTACACCTTC CASSLGTGKYGYTF
NA TRBJ2-2 TRBV7-6 few TGTGCCAGCAGCCCCCGGACTTTTCGGACCGGGGAGCTGTTTTTT CASSPRTFRTGELFF
NA TRBJ1-5 TRBV19 NA TGTGCCAGTAGTAGGTATCCTTCAGGGTCGGAGCGTCAGCCCCAGCATTTT CASSRYPSGSERQPQHF
NA TRBJ2-7 TRBV27 NA TGTGCCAGCAGTTTAGGGGCTGCCTACGAGCAGTACTTC CASSLGAAYEQYF
TRBD2 TRBJ2-3 TRBV5-1 NA TGCGCCAGCAGCTTGGAAATAACTAGCGGGGGAGGAGATACGCAGTATTTT CASSLEITSGGGDTQYF
NA TRBJ2-6 TRBV18 NA TGTGCCAGCTCACCTATCAGACACCTACTGAATCCGGGGGCCAACGTCCTGACTTTC CASSPIRHLLNPGANVLTF
NA TRBJ2-5 TRBV2 NA TGTGCCAGCGCAGTACAAGAGACCCAGTACTTC CASAVQETQYF
NA TRBJ1-1 TRBV11-2 NA TGTGCCAGCAGCCCGGTAGACACTGAAGCTTTCTTT CASSPVDTEAFF
TRBD1 TRBJ1-4 TRBV6-2/TRBV6-3 NA TGTGCCAGCAGTTTAGGACGCGGAGGACAGGACCGCGGAAAACTGTTTTTT CASSLGRGGQDRGKLFF
NA TRBJ1-3 TRBV4-1 few TGCGCCAGCAGCCAAGGGCTGCAGGGGCGGGGGTCTGGAAACACCATATATTTT CASSQGLQGRGSGNTIYF
NA TRBJ1-5 TRBV28 NA TGTGCCAGCCTGGGGCAGGGGAAGGGAAGCAATCAGCCCCAGCATTTT CASLGQGKGSNQPQHF
NA TRBJ1-2 TRBV5-6 NA TGTGCCAGCAGCATTGACAGGACCCTCTATGGCTACACCTTC CASSIDRTLYGYTF